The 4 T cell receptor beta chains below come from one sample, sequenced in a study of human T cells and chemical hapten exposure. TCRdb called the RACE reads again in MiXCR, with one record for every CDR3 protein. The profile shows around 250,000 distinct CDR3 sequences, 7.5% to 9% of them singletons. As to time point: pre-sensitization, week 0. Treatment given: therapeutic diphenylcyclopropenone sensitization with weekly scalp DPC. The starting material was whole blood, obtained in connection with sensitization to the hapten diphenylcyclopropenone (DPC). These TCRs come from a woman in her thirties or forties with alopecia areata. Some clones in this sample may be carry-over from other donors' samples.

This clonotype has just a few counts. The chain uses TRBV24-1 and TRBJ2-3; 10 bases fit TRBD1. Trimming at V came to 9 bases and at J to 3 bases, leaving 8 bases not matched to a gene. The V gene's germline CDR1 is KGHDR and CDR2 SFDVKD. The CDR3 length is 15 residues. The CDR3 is CATGGQGHGTDTQYF. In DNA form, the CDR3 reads TGTGCCACCGGGGGACAGGGGCACGGAACAGATACGCAGTATTTT.

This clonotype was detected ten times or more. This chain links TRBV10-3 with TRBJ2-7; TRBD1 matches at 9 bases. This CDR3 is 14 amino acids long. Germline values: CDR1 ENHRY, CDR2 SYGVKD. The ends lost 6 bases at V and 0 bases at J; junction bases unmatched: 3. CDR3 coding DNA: TGTGCCATCAGGGGACAGGGAAACTCCTACGAGCAGTACTTC. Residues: CAIRGQGNSYEQYF.

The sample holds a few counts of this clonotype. CDR3 nucleotide sequence: TGTGCCAGCAGTGATGAAGATGAGCAGTTCTTC. As protein: CASSDEDEQFF. V usage is TRBV2 and J usage is TRBJ2-1; no clear D gene. CDR1 and CDR2 (germline): SNHLY, FYNNEI. Trimming shortened V by 3 bases and J by 8 bases, and 5 bases separated the two germline ends. This CDR3 contains 11 residues.

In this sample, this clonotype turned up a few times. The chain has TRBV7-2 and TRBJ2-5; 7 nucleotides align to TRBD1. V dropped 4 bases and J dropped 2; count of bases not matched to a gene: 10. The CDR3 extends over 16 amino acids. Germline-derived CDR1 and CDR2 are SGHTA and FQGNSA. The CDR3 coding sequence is TGTGCCAGCAGCTGGCGACAGGGCCCTCGTCAAGAGACCCAGTACTTC. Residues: CASSWRQGPRQETQYF. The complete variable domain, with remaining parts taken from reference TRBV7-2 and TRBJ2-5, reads GAGVSQSPSNKVTEKGKDVELRCDPISGHTALYWYRQSLGQGLEFLIYFQGNSAPDKSGLPSDRFSAERTGGSVSTLTIQRTQQEDSAVYLCASSWRQGPRQETQYFGPGTRLLVL.